This T cell receptor beta chain was recorded in a study of blood T cells in healthy people across ages. Combining a sample-barcoded 5' primer with a J-beta primer mix, a second PCR ran for 7 to 11 cycles. TCRdb re-derived calls from the 5' RACE reads in MiXCR, one entry per CDR3 protein. The data contain roughly 1.4 million distinct CDR3 sequences, roughly 60% of them seen just once; the ten biggest clones take up 6.5% to 8.5%. Healthy Caucasian individuals from Russia aged roughly 6 to 90 served as donors. There are a few counts of this clonotype. Its specificity is unknown. Study results and limitations: When one million T cells were used, diversity estimates were thought to be underestimates.

This CDR3 contains 15 residues. Germline CDR1 MGHDK, CDR2 SYGVNS. V trimming: 5 bases; J trimming: 1 base; junction bases outside the gene matches: 6. The clonotype was recovered from a man aged 18-30 years in good health. This chain joins TRBV25-1 and TRBJ2-7; 9 nucleotides match TRBD1. Input material: blood. Here the CDR3 DNA reads TGTGCCAGCAGTCGAGTCGGACAGGGGTCCTACGAGCAGTACTTC. Translation: CASSRVGQGSYEQYF.